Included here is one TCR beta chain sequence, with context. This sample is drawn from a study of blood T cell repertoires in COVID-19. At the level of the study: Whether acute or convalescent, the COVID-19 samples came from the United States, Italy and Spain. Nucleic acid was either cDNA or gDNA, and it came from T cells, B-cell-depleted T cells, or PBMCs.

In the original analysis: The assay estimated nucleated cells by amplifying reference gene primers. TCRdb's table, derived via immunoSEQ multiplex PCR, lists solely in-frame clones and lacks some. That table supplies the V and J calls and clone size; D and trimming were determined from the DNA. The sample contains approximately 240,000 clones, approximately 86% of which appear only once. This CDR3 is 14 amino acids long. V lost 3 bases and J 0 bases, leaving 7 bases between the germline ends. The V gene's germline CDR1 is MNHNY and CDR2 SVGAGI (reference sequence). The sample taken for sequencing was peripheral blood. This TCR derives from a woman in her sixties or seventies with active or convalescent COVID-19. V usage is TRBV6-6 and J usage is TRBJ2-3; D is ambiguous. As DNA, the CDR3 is TGTGCCAGCAGTTATCCTTCTAGCACAGATACGCAGTATTTT. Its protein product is CASSYPSSTDTQYF.